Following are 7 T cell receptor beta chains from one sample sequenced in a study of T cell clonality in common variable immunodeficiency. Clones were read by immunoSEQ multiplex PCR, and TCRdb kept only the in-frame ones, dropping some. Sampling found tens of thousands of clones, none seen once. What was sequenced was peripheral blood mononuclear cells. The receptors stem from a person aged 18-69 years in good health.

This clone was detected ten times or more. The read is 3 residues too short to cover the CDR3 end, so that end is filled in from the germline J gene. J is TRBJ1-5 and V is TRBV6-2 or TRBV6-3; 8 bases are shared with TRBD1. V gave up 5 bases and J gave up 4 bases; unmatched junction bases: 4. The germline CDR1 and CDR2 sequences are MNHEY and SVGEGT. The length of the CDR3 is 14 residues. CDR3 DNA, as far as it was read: TGTGCCAGCAGTAGACAGGGGACGAATCAGCCC. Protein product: CASSRQGTNQP. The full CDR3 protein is CASSRQGTNQPQHF.

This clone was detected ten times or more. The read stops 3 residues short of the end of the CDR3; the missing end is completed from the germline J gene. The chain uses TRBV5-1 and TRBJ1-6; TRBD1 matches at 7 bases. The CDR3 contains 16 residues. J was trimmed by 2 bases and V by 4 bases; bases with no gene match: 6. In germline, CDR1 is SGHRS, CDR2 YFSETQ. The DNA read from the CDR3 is TGCGCCAGCAGCAGGGGGGACAGAACCTATAATTCACCC. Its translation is CASSRGDRTYNSP. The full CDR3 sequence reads CASSRGDRTYNSPLHF.

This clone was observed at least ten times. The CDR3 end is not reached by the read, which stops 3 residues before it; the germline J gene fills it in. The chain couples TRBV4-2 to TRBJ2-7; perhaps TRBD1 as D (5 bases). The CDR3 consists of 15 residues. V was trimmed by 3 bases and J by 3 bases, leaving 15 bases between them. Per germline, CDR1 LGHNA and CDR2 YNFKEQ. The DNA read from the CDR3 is TGTGCCAGCAGCCATGTCGAGCTAGGGGACTACGAG. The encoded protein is CASSHVELGDYE. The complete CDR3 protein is CASSHVELGDYEQYF.

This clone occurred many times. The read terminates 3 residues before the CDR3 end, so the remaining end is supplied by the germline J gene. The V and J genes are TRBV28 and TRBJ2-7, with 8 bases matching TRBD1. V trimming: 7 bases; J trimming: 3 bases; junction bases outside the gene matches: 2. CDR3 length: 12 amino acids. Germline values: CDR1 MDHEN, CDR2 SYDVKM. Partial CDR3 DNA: TGTGCCAGCACAGGGGGCCACTACGAG. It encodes CASTGGHYE. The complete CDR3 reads CASTGGHYEQYF.

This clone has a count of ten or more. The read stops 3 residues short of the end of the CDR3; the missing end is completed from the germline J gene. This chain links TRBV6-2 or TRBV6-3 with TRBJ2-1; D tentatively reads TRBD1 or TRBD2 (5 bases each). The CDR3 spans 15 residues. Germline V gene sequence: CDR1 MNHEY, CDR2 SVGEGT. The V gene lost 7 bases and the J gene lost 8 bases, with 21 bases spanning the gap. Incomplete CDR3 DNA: TGTGCCAGCACTAGAATTGCAGGGAGAATGGATGAG. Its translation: CASTRIAGRMDE. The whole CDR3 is CASTRIAGRMDEQFF.

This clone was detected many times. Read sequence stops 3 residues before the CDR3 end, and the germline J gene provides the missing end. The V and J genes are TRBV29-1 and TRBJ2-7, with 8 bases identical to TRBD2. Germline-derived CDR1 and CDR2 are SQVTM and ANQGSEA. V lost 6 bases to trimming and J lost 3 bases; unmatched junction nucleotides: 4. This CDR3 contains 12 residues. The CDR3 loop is CSVGGAYYEQYF. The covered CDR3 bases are TGCAGCGTCGGGGGGGCCTACTACGAG.

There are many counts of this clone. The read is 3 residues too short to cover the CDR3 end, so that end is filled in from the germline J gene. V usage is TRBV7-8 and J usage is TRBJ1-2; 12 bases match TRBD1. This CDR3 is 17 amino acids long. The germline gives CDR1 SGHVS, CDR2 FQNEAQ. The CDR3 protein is CASSYRDRGRGDGGYTF. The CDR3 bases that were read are TGTGCCAGCAGCTACCGGGACAGGGGGCGCGGGGACGGGGGC. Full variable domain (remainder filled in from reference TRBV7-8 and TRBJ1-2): GAGVSQSPRYKVAKRGQDVALRCDPISGHVSLFWYQQALGQGPEFLTYFQNEAQLDKSGLPSDRFFAERPEGSVSTLKIQRTQQEDSAVYLCASSYRDRGRGDGGYTFGSGTRLTVV.